One and the same sample provided the 22 T cell receptor beta chains below, sequenced in a study of T cell repertoires in cytomegalovirus infection. TCRdb reprocessed the reads via MiXCR and lists one record per CDR3 protein. The sample contains 110,000 to 150,000 distinct CDR3 sequences, under 8% of which appear only once. The sequenced sample consisted of PBMCs. These receptors originate from a human donor in good health (CMV status not recorded). Some clones in this sample may be carry-over from other donors' samples.

This clonotype appeared many times. The chain carries TRBV28 and TRBJ1-1; weak D call: TRBD1 (5 bases). The CDR3 extends over 12 amino acids. The V end lost 5 bases, the J end lost 11 bases, and 15 bases lay between the germline ends. Germline V gene sequence: CDR1 MDHEN, CDR2 SYDVKM. CDR3 in amino acids: CASSPVQGRAFF. The CDR3 bases are TGTGCCAGCAGTCCTGTGCAGGGACGGGCTTTCTTT. Variable domain in full (rest from reference TRBV28 and TRBJ1-1): DVKVTQSSRYLVKRTGEKVFLECVQDMDHENMFWYRQDPGLGLRLIYFSYDVKMKEKGDIPEGYSVSREKKERFSLILESASTNQTSMYLCASSPVQGRAFFGQGTRLTVV.

Regarding this clonotype: The germline gene is not matched at one end of the junction; a read error may be the cause. The chain couples TRBV6-6 to TRBJ1-1; tentatively, D is TRBD1 (5 bases). The CDR3 runs to 14 residues. CDR1 is MNHNY, CDR2 SVGAGI, per germline (reference sequence). In DNA, the CDR3 is TGTACCAGCAGTTACTCACCCAGGGACACTGAAGCTTTCTTT. It translates to CTSSYSPRDTEAFF.

Ten or more counts support this clonotype. The rearrangement links TRBV7-2 to TRBJ2-1, with D perhaps matching TRBD1 or TRBD2 (6 bases each). The length of the CDR3 is 14 residues. Trimming took off 1 base at V and 4 bases at J, with 8 bases between the two ends. Germline CDR1 SGHTA, CDR2 FQGNSA. CDR3 DNA sequence: TGTGCCAGCAGCTTAGAAGGGGGGTACAATGAGCAGTTCTTC. As protein: CASSLEGGYNEQFF.

At least ten counts were recorded for this clonotype. The J gene is TRBJ1-5, the V gene TRBV9; 8 bases align to TRBD1. Trimming cost V 1 base and J 7 bases; bases outside gene matches: 10. Germline CDR1 SGDLS, CDR2 YYNGEE. This CDR3 has 16 residues. The CDR3 nucleotides are TGTGCCAGCAGCGTAAGATCGGGACAGGCGCGGCAGCCCCAGCATTTT. As protein: CASSVRSGQARQPQHF. The full variable domain, its missing parts supplied by reference TRBV9 and TRBJ1-5, is DSGVTQTPKHLITATGQRVTLRCSPRSGDLSVYWYQQSLDQGLQFLIQYYNGEERAKGNILERFSAQQFPDLHSELNLSSLELGDSALYFCASSVRSGQARQPQHFGDGTRLSIL.

This clonotype has only a few counts. This chain joins TRBV12-5 and TRBJ1-1; 10 bases fit TRBD1. Germline lookup yields CDR1 LGHNT and CDR2 FRNRAP. CDR3 length: 16 residues. V gave up 6 bases and J gave up 0 bases; unmatched junction bases: 7. The CDR3 DNA reads as TGTGCTAGTGGACTGGGACAGGGGCATATGAACACTGAAGCTTTCTTT. As protein: CASGLGQGHMNTEAFF.

This clonotype was observed a single time. A much larger clone differs from this one at a single base, so this may be a read error. As the CDR3 is not closed by the conserved phenylalanine or tryptophan, this likely results from a read error. The rearrangement uses TRBV2 and TRBJ2-1, with TRBD2 as a possible D gene (5 bases). This CDR3 is built from 13 residues. CDR1 is SNHLY, CDR2 FYNNEI, per germline. V gave up 5 bases and J gave up 10 bases, with 15 bases separating them. CDR3 loop: CASSFGASGEQFL. For the CDR3, the DNA is TGTGCCAGCAGTTTTGGAGCCTCGGGGGAGCAGTTCTTG.

The chain recombines TRBV9 with TRBJ1-1; D gene ambiguous. Per the germline V gene, CDR1 is SGDLS and CDR2 is YYNGEE. The CDR3 loop spans 14 amino acids. V was pared by 2 bases and J by 2 bases, with 10 bases between. CDR3: CASSVIGLNTEAFF. Written as DNA, the CDR3 is TGTGCCAGCAGCGTTATAGGCCTTAACACTGAAGCTTTCTTT.

This clonotype was detected many times. This chain connects TRBV2 to TRBJ1-1; possible D gene TRBD1, 6 bases. V lost 6 bases and J lost 3, with 17 bases in between. CDR1 and CDR2 from the germline V gene are SNHLY and FYNNEI. The length of the CDR3 is 15 residues. The CDR3 coding sequence is TGTGCCAGCAGCTACATGGGGGCTGGAGACACTGAAGCTTTCTTT. This codes for CASSYMGAGDTEAFF.

At least ten counts were recorded for this clonotype. CDR3 region: CASSLEGARGYTF. The DNA of the CDR3 is TGTGCCAGCAGCTTAGAGGGGGCTCGGGGCTACACCTTC. This chain connects TRBV7-2 to TRBJ1-2; TRBD1 matches at 7 bases. Trimming removed 1 base from V and 8 bases from J; junction bases left unmatched: 4. The V gene's germline CDR1 is SGHTA and CDR2 FQGNSA. The CDR3 runs 13 residues.

This clonotype came up a few times. The chain has TRBV6-5 and TRBJ1-5; TRBD1 matches at 7 bases. CDR1 is MNHEY and CDR2 is SVGAGI in the germline V gene. The length of the CDR3 is 15 residues. J was trimmed by 5 bases and V by 5 bases; bases with no gene match: 9. The CDR3 loop reads CASSLPDRVHQPQHF. The CDR3 bases are TGTGCCAGCAGTCTACCCGACAGGGTTCATCAGCCCCAGCATTTT.

Notes on this clonotype: A read error may be the cause here, since a much bigger clone is one base away. The chain employs TRBV27 and TRBJ1-6; 8 bases fit TRBD1. The CDR3 loop spans 14 amino acids. Germline values: CDR1 MNHEY, CDR2 SMNVEV (reference sequence). The CDR3 DNA reads TGTGCCAGCAGAACCGGGACAGGAAATTCACCCCACCACTTT. Translation: CASRTGTGNSPHHF.

There are a few counts of this clonotype. V and J are TRBV6-5 and TRBJ2-3, with TRBD2 matching over 10 bases. Germline CDR1 reads MNHEY; CDR2 reads SVGAGI. CDR3 length: 16 amino acids. J was trimmed by 2 bases and V by 6 bases; bases with no gene match: 8. CDR3 coding DNA: TGTGCCAGCAGGATGGGGACTAGCGCCACCACAGATACGCAGTATTTT. This codes for CASRMGTSATTDTQYF.

There are many counts of this clonotype. CDR3 residues: CASSRGYYGYTF. In nucleotides, the CDR3 is TGTGCCAGCAGCAGGGGATACTATGGCTACACCTTC. The rearrangement uses TRBV7-2 and TRBJ1-2, with TRBD1 as a possible D gene (5 bases). This CDR3 contains 12 residues. Trimming removed 5 bases from V and 3 bases from J, with 7 bases in between. Germline V lookup: CDR1 SGHTA, CDR2 FQGNSA.

In this sample, this clonotype turned up many times. The chain uses TRBV7-2 and TRBJ1-6; D is unclear. Germline loops: CDR1 SGHTA, CDR2 FQGNSA. Trimming took 1 base from V and 8 from J, leaving 6 bases between them. The CDR3 totals 13 residues. CDR3 in DNA: TGTGCCAGCAGCTTAGGATGGGATTCACCCCTCCACTTT. Its protein is CASSLGWDSPLHF.

This clonotype was counted at least ten times. The chain links TRBV28 to TRBJ1-4; 10 bases line up with TRBD1. V lost 6 bases to trimming and J lost 7 bases; unmatched junction nucleotides: 8. The CDR3 sequence is 15 residues long. CDR1 MDHEN and CDR2 SYDVKM come from the germline V gene. In nucleotides, the CDR3 is TGTGCCAGCAGCTGGGCGGACAGGGGGGCTGAAAAACTGTTTTTT. Translated, it gives CASSWADRGAEKLFF.

This clonotype was seen at least ten times. The chain has TRBV7-9 and TRBJ1-4; no clear D. The V and J ends lost 7 bases and 8 bases respectively, with 17 bases between them. Germline values: CDR1 SEHNR, CDR2 FQNEAQ (reference sequence). The CDR3 is 14 residues long. The CDR3, as DNA: TGTGCCAGCACCGGAGGTGTCACGGTAGAAAAACTGTTTTTT. Translated, it gives CASTGGVTVEKLFF.

This clonotype has a count of ten or more. The V and J genes are TRBV20-1 and TRBJ1-6; no reliable D call. The CDR3 sequence is 13 residues long. CDR1 and CDR2 from the germline V gene are DFQATT and SNEGSKA (reference sequence). V dropped 0 bases and J dropped 14 bases, with 14 bases sitting between them. The CDR3 nucleotides are TGCAGTGCTAGAGACCCAGGCTTGTTGACCCTCCACTTT. Amino acid sequence: CSARDPGLLTLHF.

Only a few counts were recorded for this clonotype. The chain joins TRBV2 to TRBJ2-3, with 7 bases matching TRBD1. J gave up 4 bases and V 6 bases, and 1 base lay outside the gene matches. Per germline, CDR1 SNHLY and CDR2 FYNNEI. The CDR3 is 12 amino acids. The CDR3: CASRDRADTQYF. The DNA of the CDR3 is TGTGCCAGCAGAGACAGGGCAGATACGCAGTATTTT.

This clonotype was detected many times. The chain joins TRBV7-2 to TRBJ2-3; D remains unclear. Trimming removed 0 bases from V and 2 bases from J, with 9 bases in between. The germline gives CDR1 SGHTA, CDR2 FQGNSA. The CDR3 runs to 15 residues. The DNA of the CDR3 is TGTGCCAGCAGCTTAGCACCGCCATACACAGATACGCAGTATTTT. This gives the protein CASSLAPPYTDTQYF.

The J gene is TRBJ2-7, the V gene TRBV10-3, with D possibly TRBD1 on 5 matching bases. The CDR3 is 14 residues long. CDR1 and CDR2 from the germline V gene are ENHRY and SYGVKD. V was clipped by 5 bases and J by 1 base, with 12 bases between them. CDR3 DNA sequence: TGTGCCATCAGTCCACTCGACAGATCCTACGAGCAGTACTTC. It translates to CAISPLDRSYEQYF.

This clonotype was detected many times. The chain is built from TRBV7-2 and TRBJ1-2; tentative D call: TRBD1 (6 bases). Deletions cut 0 bases from V and 6 bases from J, with 11 bases between. This CDR3 has 14 residues. The V gene's germline CDR1 is SGHTA and CDR2 FQGNSA. The CDR3: CASSLAPQGNGYTF. The CDR3, as DNA: TGTGCCAGCAGCTTAGCGCCACAGGGTAATGGCTACACCTTC.

This clonotype was seen many times. This rearrangement joins TRBV11-1 to TRBJ2-5; 11 bases agree with TRBD2. V lost 5 bases, J lost 3 bases, and 8 bases stayed unmatched. The CDR3 loop spans 16 amino acids. Germline V gives CDR1 SGHAT, CDR2 FQDESV (reference sequence). CDR3: CASSIPLLAGEETQYF. The CDR3 nucleotides are TGTGCCAGCAGCATACCCTTACTAGCGGGGGAAGAGACCCAGTACTTC.